This record concerns one T cell receptor beta chain sequence. This sample was included in a study of patients and donors after allogeneic stem cell transplantation. TCRdb fed the RT-PCR reads into MiXCR, producing one record per CDR3 protein. Among about 410,000 distinct CDR3 sequences, roughly 17% were seen once, and the ten largest hold about 7%. The CDR3 is made up of 15 amino acids. J gave up 7 bases and V 6 bases, and 7 bases lay outside the gene matches. CDR1 is KGHSH and CDR2 is LQKENI in the germline V gene. This receptor was obtained from a human donor who was either an allogeneic HSCT recipient or a stem cell or donor lymphocyte infusion donor (not recorded which). It is not recorded whose cells these are; they may come from a transplant donor. The chain employs TRBV18 and TRBJ2-1; the match to TRBD2 covers 12 bases. The sample consisted of blood, either unsorted or a sorted T cell fraction (not recorded which). The CDR3 region has the DNA TGTGCCAGCTCGCCGACTAGCGGGAGTAAGAATGAGCAGTTCTTC. It encodes CASSPTSGSKNEQFF.